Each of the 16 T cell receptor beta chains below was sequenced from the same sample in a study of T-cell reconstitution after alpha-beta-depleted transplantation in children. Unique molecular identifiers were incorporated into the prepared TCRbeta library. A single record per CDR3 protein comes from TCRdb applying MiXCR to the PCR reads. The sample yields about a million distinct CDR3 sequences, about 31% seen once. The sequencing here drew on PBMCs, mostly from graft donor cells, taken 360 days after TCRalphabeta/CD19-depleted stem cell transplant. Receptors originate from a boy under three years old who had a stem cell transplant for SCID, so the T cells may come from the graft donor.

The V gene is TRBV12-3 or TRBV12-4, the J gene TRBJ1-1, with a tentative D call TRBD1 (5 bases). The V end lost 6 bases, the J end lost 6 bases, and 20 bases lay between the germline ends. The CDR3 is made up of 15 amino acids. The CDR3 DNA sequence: TGTGCCAGCAGCAAAGGGGCCTTTGTGCCGGCTGAAGCTTTCTTT. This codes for CASSKGAFVPAEAFF.

For the CDR3, the DNA is TGTGCCAGCAGCCCCCGGGCTCTGGGGGCCAACGTCCTGACTTTC. Encoded protein: CASSPRALGANVLTF. This chain connects TRBV5-5 to TRBJ2-6; no reliable D call. Trimming left V 4 bases short and J 4 bases short, with 12 bases between. Germline loops: CDR1 SGHKS, CDR2 YYEKEE (reference sequence). The CDR3 is made up of 15 amino acids.

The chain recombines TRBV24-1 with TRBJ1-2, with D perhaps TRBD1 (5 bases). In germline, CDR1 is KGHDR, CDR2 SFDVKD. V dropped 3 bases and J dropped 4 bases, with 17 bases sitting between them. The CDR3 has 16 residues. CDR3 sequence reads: CATSDAGDGGSYGYTF. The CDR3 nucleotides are TGTGCCACCAGTGATGCCGGGGACGGAGGGTCCTATGGCTACACCTTC.

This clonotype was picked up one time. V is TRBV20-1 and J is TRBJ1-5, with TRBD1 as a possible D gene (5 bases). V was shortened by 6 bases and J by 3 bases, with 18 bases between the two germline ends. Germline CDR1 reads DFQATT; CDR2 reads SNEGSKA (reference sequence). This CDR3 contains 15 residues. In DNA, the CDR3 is TGCAGTGCCTCCGGGACTACCAGCATCAATCAGCCCCAGCATTTT. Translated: CSASGTTSINQPQHF.

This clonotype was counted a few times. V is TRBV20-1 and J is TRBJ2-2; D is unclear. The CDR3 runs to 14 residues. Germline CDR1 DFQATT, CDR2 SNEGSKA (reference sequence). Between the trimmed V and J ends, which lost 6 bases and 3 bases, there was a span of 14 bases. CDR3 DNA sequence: TGCAGTGCGAACGCGAAGGGTTACACCGGGGAGCTGTTTTTT. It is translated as CSANAKGYTGELFF.

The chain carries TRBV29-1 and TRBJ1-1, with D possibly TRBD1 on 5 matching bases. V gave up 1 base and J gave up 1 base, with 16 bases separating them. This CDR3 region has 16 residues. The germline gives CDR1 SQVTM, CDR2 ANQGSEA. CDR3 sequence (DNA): TGCAGCGTTGAAGGGATCCAGGGTCCGCGGAACACTGAAGCTTTCTTT. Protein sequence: CSVEGIQGPRNTEAFF.

CDR3 protein: CASSLAGTSGSGGRNEQFF. The CDR3 DNA follows: TGTGCCAGCAGCTTAGCGGGGACATCGGGTAGCGGGGGTAGAAATGAGCAGTTCTTC. The chain uses TRBV7-2 and TRBJ2-1; 9 bases are a match to TRBD2. The CDR3 has 19 residues. Germline V gene data show CDR1 as SGHTA and CDR2 as FQGNSA. The J segment lost 7 bases and the V segment lost 0 bases, leaving 16 bases of the junction unmatched.

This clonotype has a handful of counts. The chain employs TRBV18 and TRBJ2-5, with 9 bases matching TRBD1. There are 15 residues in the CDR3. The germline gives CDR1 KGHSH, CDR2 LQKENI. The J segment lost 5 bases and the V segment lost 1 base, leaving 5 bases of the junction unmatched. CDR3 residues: CASSPLQGAGETQYF. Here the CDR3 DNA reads TGTGCCAGCTCACCACTACAGGGGGCAGGGGAGACCCAGTACTTC.

The CDR3 loop is CASSFWAGLRGNQPQHF. CDR3 nucleotide sequence: TGTGCCAGCAGTTTTTGGGCAGGCCTTCGTGGCAATCAGCCCCAGCATTTT. The V call is TRBV5-6, the J call TRBJ1-5; no firm D call. Germline CDR1 and CDR2: SGHDT and YYEEEE. Trimming took 5 bases from V and 2 from J, leaving 20 bases between them. CDR3 length equals 17 residues.

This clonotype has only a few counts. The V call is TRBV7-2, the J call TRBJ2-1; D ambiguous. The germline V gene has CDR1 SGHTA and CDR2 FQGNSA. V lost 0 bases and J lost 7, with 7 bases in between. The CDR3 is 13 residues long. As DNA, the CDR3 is TGTGCCAGCAGCTTAGCGCGAAAGAATGAGCAGTTCTTC. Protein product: CASSLARKNEQFF.

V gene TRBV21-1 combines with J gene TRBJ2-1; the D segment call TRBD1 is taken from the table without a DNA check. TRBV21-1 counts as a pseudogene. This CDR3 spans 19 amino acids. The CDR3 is CASSKERGTGGYSYNEQFF. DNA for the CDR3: TGTGCCAGCAGCAAGGAGAGGGGGACAGGGGGCTATAGTTACAATGAGCAGTTCTTC.

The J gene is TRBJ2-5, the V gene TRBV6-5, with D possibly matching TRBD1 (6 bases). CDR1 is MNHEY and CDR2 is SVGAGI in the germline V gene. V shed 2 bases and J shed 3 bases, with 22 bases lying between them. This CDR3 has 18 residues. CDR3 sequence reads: CASSYGSPGVAGEETQYF. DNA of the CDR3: TGTGCCAGCAGTTACGGGTCTCCAGGGGTCGCTGGGGAAGAGACCCAGTACTTC.

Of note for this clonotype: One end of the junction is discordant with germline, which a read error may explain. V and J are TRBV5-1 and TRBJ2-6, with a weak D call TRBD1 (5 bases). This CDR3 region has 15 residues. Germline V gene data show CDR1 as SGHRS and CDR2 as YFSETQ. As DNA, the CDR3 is TGCGCCAGCAGAGTCCTAGGATCTGGGGCCAACGACCTGACTTTC. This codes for CASRVLGSGANDLTF.

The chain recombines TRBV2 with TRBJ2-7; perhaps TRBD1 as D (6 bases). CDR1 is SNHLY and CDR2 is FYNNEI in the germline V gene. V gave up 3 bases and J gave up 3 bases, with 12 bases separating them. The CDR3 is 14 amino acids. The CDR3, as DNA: TGTGCCAGCAGTGAGGACAGACACTTCTACGAGCAGTACTTC. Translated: CASSEDRHFYEQYF.

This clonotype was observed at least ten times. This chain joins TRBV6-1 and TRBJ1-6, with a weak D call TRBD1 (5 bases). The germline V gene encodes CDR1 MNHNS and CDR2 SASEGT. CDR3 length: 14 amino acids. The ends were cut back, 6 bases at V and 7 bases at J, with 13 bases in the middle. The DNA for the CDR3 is TGTGCCAGCAGGTCCGGGGCTTGGAATTCACCCCTCCACTTT. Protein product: CASRSGAWNSPLHF.

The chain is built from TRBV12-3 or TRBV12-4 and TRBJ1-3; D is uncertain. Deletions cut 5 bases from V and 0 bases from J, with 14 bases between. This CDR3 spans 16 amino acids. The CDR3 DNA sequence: TGTGCCAGCAGTCCCATCACCGGGATCTCTGGAAACACCATATATTTT. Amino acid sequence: CASSPITGISGNTIYF.